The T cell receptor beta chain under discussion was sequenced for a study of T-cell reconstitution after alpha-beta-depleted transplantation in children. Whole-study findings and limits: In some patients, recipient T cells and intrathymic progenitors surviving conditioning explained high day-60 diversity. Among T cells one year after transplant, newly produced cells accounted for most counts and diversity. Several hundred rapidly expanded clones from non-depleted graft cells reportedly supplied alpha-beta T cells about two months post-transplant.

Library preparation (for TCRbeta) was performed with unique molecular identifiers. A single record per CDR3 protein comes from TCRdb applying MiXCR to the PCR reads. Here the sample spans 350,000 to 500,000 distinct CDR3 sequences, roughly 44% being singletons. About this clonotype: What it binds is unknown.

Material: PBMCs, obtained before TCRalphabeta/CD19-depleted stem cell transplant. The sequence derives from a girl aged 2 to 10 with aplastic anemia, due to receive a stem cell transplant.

CDR3: CATERGEENTEAFF. Here the CDR3 DNA reads TGTGCCACCGAGAGGGGGGAAGAGAACACTGAAGCTTTCTTT. The chain recombines TRBV15 with TRBJ1-1; D is perhaps TRBD1 (6 bases). There are 14 residues in the CDR3. Germline CDR1 reads LNHNV; CDR2 reads YYDKDF (reference sequence). Trimming took 8 bases from V and 1 from J, leaving 14 bases between them.